This T cell receptor beta chain stems from a study of T cell responses to AZD1222 COVID-19 vaccine. V lost 1 base to trimming and J lost 3 bases, with 7 bases between them. Germline CDR1 KGHSH, CDR2 LQKENI. CDR3 size: 14 residues. Clones were sequenced by immunoSEQ multiplex PCR, and TCRdb holds only the in-frame ones, with some missing. In the table there are 100,000 to 150,000 clones, 85% to 90% of which are singletons. The chain joins TRBV18 to TRBJ1-3, with D perhaps TRBD1 (5 bases). The clonotype originates from an adult in good health. The source material was peripheral blood, sampled on day 0 of AZD1222 vaccination. In DNA form, the CDR3 reads TGTGCCAGCTCACCACAGGGGATTGGAAACACCATATATTTT. Its translation is CASSPQGIGNTIYF.